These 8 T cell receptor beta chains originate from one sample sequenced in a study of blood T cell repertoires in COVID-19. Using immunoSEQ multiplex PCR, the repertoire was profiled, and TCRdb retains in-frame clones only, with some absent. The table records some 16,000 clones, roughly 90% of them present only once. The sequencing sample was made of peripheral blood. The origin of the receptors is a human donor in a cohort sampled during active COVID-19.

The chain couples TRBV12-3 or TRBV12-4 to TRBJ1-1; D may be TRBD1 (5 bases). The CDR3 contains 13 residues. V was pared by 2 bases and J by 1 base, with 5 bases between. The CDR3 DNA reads TGTGCCAGCAGTTTAACAGGGAACACTGAAGCTTTCTTT. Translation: CASSLTGNTEAFF.

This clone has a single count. The CDR3 bases are TGCAGCGTGTCCGGGACAGGGGGTGGAAACACCATATATTTT. It codes for CSVSGTGGGNTIYF. This sequence joins TRBV29-1 and TRBJ1-3; 11 nucleotides agree with TRBD1. This CDR3 contains 14 residues. Germline assignment: CDR1 SQVTM and CDR2 ANQGSEA. Trimming removed 6 bases from V and 3 bases from J; junction bases left unmatched: 4.

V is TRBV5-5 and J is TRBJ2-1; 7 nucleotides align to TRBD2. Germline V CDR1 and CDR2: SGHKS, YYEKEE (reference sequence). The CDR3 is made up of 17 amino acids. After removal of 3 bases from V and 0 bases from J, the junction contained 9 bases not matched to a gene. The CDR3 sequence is CASSSDMGRASYNEQFF. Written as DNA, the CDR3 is TGTGCCAGCAGCTCAGATATGGGGAGGGCCTCCTACAATGAGCAGTTCTTC.

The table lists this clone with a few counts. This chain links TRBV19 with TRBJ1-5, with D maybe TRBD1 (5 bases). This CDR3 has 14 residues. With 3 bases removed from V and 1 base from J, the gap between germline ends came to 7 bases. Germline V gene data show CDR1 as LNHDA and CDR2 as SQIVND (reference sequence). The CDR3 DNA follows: TGTGCCAGTAGTATGGGGGGAAGCAATCAGCCCCAGCATTTT. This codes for CASSMGGSNQPQHF.

CDR3 residues: CATSGQGHNEQFF. The CDR3 region has the DNA TGTGCCACCTCGGGACAGGGCCACAATGAGCAGTTCTTC. The chain combines TRBV2 with TRBJ2-1, with 9 bases lining up with TRBD1. This CDR3 is built from 13 residues. Per germline, CDR1 SNHLY and CDR2 FYNNEI. Germline trimming cut 10 bases from V and 5 bases from J; bases unmatched to any gene: 6. Full variable domain (outside the CDR3, taken from reference TRBV2 and TRBJ2-1): EPEVTQTPSHQVTQMGQEVILRCVPISNHLYFYWYRQILGQKVEFLVSFYNNEISEKSEIFDDQFSVERPDGSNFTLKIRSTKLEDSAMYFCATSGQGHNEQFFGPGTRLTVL.

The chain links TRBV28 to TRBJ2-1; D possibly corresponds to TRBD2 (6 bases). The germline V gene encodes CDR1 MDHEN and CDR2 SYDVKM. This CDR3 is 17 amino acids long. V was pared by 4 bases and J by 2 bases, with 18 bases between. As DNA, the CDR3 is TGTGCCAGCAGTTCACGAAACCGGGACTGGACCTACAATGAGCAGTTCTTC. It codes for CASSSRNRDWTYNEQFF.

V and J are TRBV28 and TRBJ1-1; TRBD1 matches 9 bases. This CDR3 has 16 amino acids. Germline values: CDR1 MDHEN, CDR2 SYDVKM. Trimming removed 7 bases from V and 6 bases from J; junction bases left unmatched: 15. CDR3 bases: TGTGCCAGCACCCGTTTCGGAACAGGGGGCCTCGCTGAAGCTTTCTTT. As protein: CASTRFGTGGLAEAFF.

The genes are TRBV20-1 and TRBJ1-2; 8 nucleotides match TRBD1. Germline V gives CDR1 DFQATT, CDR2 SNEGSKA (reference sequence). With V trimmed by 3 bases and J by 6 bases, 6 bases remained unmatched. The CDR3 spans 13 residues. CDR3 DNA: TGCAGTGCTAGTCGAGGACAGGGTAATGGCTACACCTTC. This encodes CSASRGQGNGYTF.